The entry below describes one T cell receptor beta chain. Its antigen is unknown. The sample belongs to a study of cytomegalovirus exposure and HLA in healthy donors. General study findings and limits: Cytomegalovirus-associated TCR beta chains were listed, numbering some 180.

Germline-derived CDR1 and CDR2 are SNHLY and FYNNEI. The CDR3 length is 16 residues. Trimming stripped 2 bases from V and 3 bases from J, with 16 bases between. The data were produced by immunoSEQ multiplex PCR, yet TCRdb's version contains in-frame clones alone and is incomplete. The sample carries approximately 160,000 clones, just under 90% recorded once. Separation from the approximately 710-subject first cohort characterized the roughly 120-subject validation cohort, to which the donors belonged. The sequence came from a man aged 18 to 29 in good health and CMV-seropositive. The specimen sequenced was PBMCs. The gene calls are TRBV2 and TRBJ1-1; D possibly corresponds to TRBD1 (5 bases). The DNA for the CDR3 is TGTGCCAGCAGTGAACTGGGGGACGGAGGGGACACTGAAGCTTTCTTT. It specifies CASSELGDGGDTEAFF.